The entry below gives a single T cell receptor beta chain sequence along with its context. These data belong to a study of cytomegalovirus exposure and HLA in healthy donors. PCR used 60 Vbeta primers and 13 Jbeta primers. The protocol was immunoSEQ multiplex PCR, while the TCRdb copy is restricted to in-frame clones and leaves out a portion. The sample has 95,000 to 110,000 clones, around 79% seen once; the top ten hold 5.8%. Germline CDR1 is MNHEY and CDR2 is SVGAGI. V shed 0 bases, J shed 4 bases, and the junction held 5 bases outside the gene matches. The CDR3 runs to 16 residues. The sequenced sample consisted of PBMCs. This receptor was obtained from a man aged 55 to 70 in good health and CMV-seropositive. This chain joins TRBV6-5 and TRBJ1-1, with 10 positions matching TRBD1. DNA of the CDR3: TGTGCCAGCAGTTACTCGGGGGACAGGGGACCCACTGAAGCTTTCTTT. It codes for CASSYSGDRGPTEAFF.